The 10 T cell receptor beta chains below come from one sample, sequenced in a study of T-cell reconstitution after alpha-beta-depleted transplantation in children. Unique molecular identifiers were incorporated during preparation of the TCRbeta library. TCRdb reprocessed the PCR reads via MiXCR and lists one record per CDR3 protein. The data contain 300,000 to 350,000 distinct CDR3 sequences, roughly 17% of them singletons. The sample was PBMCs, mostly from graft donor cells, taken 360 days after TCRalphabeta/CD19-depleted stem cell transplant. These receptors came from a male patient between 2 and 15 years old who had a stem cell transplant for acute lymphoblastic leukemia, so the T cells may come from the graft donor.

This clonotype was detected many times. V is TRBV7-9 and J is TRBJ2-1; D unclear. This CDR3 has 12 amino acids. Germline CDR1 SEHNR, CDR2 FQNEAQ (reference sequence). With 2 bases removed from V and 10 bases from J, the gap between germline ends came to 9 bases. The CDR3 coding sequence is TGTGCCAGCAGCTTATCGCTTCGCGAGCAGTTCTTC. Translated: CASSLSLREQFF.

This clonotype was picked up many times. The V call is TRBV5-1, the J call TRBJ2-7, with 9 bases lining up with TRBD1. This CDR3 has 14 amino acids. The V gene end was trimmed by 4 bases and the J gene end by 3 bases; junction bases not matched to a gene: 5. Germline V CDR1 and CDR2: SGHRS, YFSETQ. Here the CDR3 reads CASSIMTGGYEQYF. The CDR3 DNA reads TGCGCCAGCAGCATCATGACAGGGGGCTACGAGCAGTACTTC.

This clonotype appeared a few times. The J gene is TRBJ2-1, the V gene TRBV10-3, with D uncertain. V gave up 8 bases and J gave up 7 bases, with 15 bases separating them. Germline V gene data show CDR1 as ENHRY and CDR2 as SYGVKD. This CDR3 has 13 residues. This CDR3 is CAIRGGSGNEQFF. CDR3 DNA sequence: TGTGCCATCCGTGGCGGTAGTGGGAATGAGCAGTTCTTC.

The rearrangement uses TRBV12-3 or TRBV12-4 and TRBJ2-6; TRBD1 matches at 11 bases. The CDR3 is made up of 15 amino acids. The V and J ends lost 10 bases and 4 bases, in that order; junction bases with no gene match: 6. CDR3 bases: TGTGCCACCGGACAGGGGGCGTCGGGGGCCAACGTCCTGACTTTC. Protein sequence: CATGQGASGANVLTF.

This clonotype was observed a handful of times. The rearrangement uses TRBV12-3 or TRBV12-4 and TRBJ1-1, with a weak D call TRBD1 (6 bases). Trimming took 3 bases from V and 0 from J, leaving 11 bases between them. The CDR3 extends over 15 amino acids. This CDR3 reads CASSFGQGLNTEAFF. CDR3 in DNA: TGTGCCAGCAGTTTTGGCCAGGGGTTGAACACTGAAGCTTTCTTT.

This clonotype was seen a handful of times. The chain joins TRBV20-1 to TRBJ2-7; 8 positions match TRBD1. Germline lookup yields CDR1 DFQATT and CDR2 SNEGSKA (reference sequence). Trimming at V came to 6 bases and at J to 6 bases, leaving 10 bases not matched to a gene. The CDR3 runs to 13 residues. The chain's CDR3 is CSALKGQGREQYF. Written as DNA, the CDR3 is TGCAGTGCGCTGAAAGGACAGGGCCGCGAGCAGTACTTC.

The chain is built from TRBV20-1 and TRBJ2-6, with D perhaps TRBD2 (5 bases). Germline CDR1 reads DFQATT; CDR2 reads SNEGSKA (reference sequence). The V gene lost 3 bases and the J gene lost 5 bases, with 8 bases spanning the gap. CDR3 length: 13 amino acids. For the CDR3, the DNA is TGCAGTGCTAGTCCGGGGTGGGCCAACGTCCTGACTTTC. Amino acids: CSASPGWANVLTF.

This clonotype was detected ten times or more. The J gene is TRBJ2-2, the V gene TRBV5-1; D might be TRBD2 (6 bases). Germline CDR1 is SGHRS and CDR2 is YFSETQ. V was cut by 0 bases and J by 6 bases, with 12 bases left in between. The CDR3 covers 15 residues. CDR3 in amino acids: CASSLVTSLPGELFF. As DNA, the CDR3 is TGCGCCAGCAGCTTGGTAACTAGCCTACCCGGGGAGCTGTTTTTT.

This chain links TRBV7-9 with TRBJ1-2; D is perhaps TRBD1 (6 bases). V dropped 1 base and J dropped 8 bases, with 23 bases sitting between them. The CDR3 contains 17 residues. Germline CDR1 is SEHNR and CDR2 is FQNEAQ (reference sequence). CDR3 region: CASSLDHLGTSIGGYTF. DNA of the CDR3: TGTGCCAGCAGCTTAGACCACTTGGGGACAAGCATCGGAGGCTACACCTTC.

The chain couples TRBV28 to TRBJ2-5; the D call may be TRBD1 or TRBD2 (5 bases each). Trimming left V 7 bases short and J 5 bases short, with 23 bases between. This CDR3 contains 16 residues. Germline V gene sequence: CDR1 MDHEN, CDR2 SYDVKM. Here the CDR3 DNA reads TGTGCCAGCAATTCCAGGATGAGGGGTGAGGTGGAGACCCAGTACTTC. Encoded protein: CASNSRMRGEVETQYF.